Listed below are T cell receptor beta chains from one sample, sequenced in a study of T cells after posttransplantation cyclophosphamide. Only in-frame clones appear in the TCRdb table, and some are missing; sequencing was by immunoSEQ multiplex PCR. The sample records some 37,000 clones, around 80% being singletons. Sequencing was performed on CD4+ T cells sorted from blood, taken approximately 2,000 days after a stem cell transplant with posttransplant cyclophosphamide. All receptors come from a female patient in her 40s who received an allogeneic stem cell transplant from a related donor, was CMV-positive, and had no GVHD. The graft donor may account for some of the T cells. The CDR3 runs from the conserved cysteine through the conserved F or W. A D gene is named only where the DNA matches it firmly. Part of the rows lack a size; the others show once, few, many or a class for expanded clones.

d_call: TRBD2; cdr3_length: 13; v_call: TRBV29-1; clone_size: -; j_call: TRBJ2-1; cdr3_nt: TGCAGCGTAAGTGGCAGCGGGGCGAAGAAGTGGTTCTTC; cdr3_aa: CSVSGSGAKKWFF
d_call: TRBD1; cdr3_length: 14; v_call: TRBV27; clone_size: -; j_call: TRBJ1-2; cdr3_nt: TGTGCCAGCACAGGAAGGTCAGGGGGACGTGGCTACACCTTC; cdr3_aa: CASTGRSGGRGYTF
d_call: TRBD1; cdr3_length: 15; v_call: TRBV9; clone_size: -; j_call: TRBJ1-2; cdr3_nt: TGTGCCAGCAGCGTGTCAGGGGGATCTAACTATGGCTACACCTTC; cdr3_aa: CASSVSGGSNYGYTF
d_call: TRBD2; cdr3_length: 16; v_call: TRBV7-8; clone_size: -; j_call: TRBJ2-1; cdr3_nt: TGTGCCAGCAGACGGGCTAGCGGGGGCCTTGGGAATGGGCAGTTCTTC; cdr3_aa: CASRRASGGLGNGQFF
d_call: -; cdr3_length: 15; v_call: TRBV28; clone_size: -; j_call: TRBJ1-2; cdr3_nt: TGTGCCAGCAGTACCCCCGACGGGAGGGACTATGGCTACACCTTC; cdr3_aa: CASSTPDGRDYGYTF
d_call: TRBD1; cdr3_length: 14; v_call: TRBV5-5; clone_size: -; j_call: TRBJ2-7; cdr3_nt: TGTGCCAGCAGCTTGTGGGACAGGGGTAACGAGCAGTACTTC; cdr3_aa: CASSLWDRGNEQYF
d_call: TRBD1; cdr3_length: 14; v_call: TRBV18; clone_size: -; j_call: TRBJ1-5; cdr3_nt: TGTGCCAGCTCGACAGGGGGGAGCAATCAGCCCCAGCATTTT; cdr3_aa: CASSTGGSNQPQHF
d_call: -; cdr3_length: 14; v_call: TRBV5-6; clone_size: -; j_call: TRBJ1-6; cdr3_nt: TGTGCCAGCAGCTTGGGACAGTTGCATTCACCCCTCCACTTT; cdr3_aa: CASSLGQLHSPLHF
d_call: TRBD1; cdr3_length: 15; v_call: TRBV9; clone_size: few; j_call: TRBJ1-1; cdr3_nt: TGTGCCAGCAGCCTCCGGGACAGGGAAGGGACTGAAGCTTTCTTT; cdr3_aa: CASSLRDREGTEAFF
d_call: TRBD1; cdr3_length: 14; v_call: TRBV5-1; clone_size: -; j_call: TRBJ1-5; cdr3_nt: TGCGCCAGCAGTGTCGGACAGGGAGACCAGCCCCAGCATTTT; cdr3_aa: CASSVGQGDQPQHF
d_call: TRBD1; cdr3_length: 12; v_call: TRBV29-1; clone_size: -; j_call: TRBJ1-4; cdr3_nt: TGCAGCGTCCTGACAGGGTATGAAAAACTGTTTTTT; cdr3_aa: CSVLTGYEKLFF
d_call: TRBD2; cdr3_length: 16; v_call: TRBV15; clone_size: -; j_call: TRBJ2-3; cdr3_nt: TGTGCCACCAGCAGTGCTGGGACTAGCGGGGCAGATACGCAGTATTTT; cdr3_aa: CATSSAGTSGADTQYF
d_call: TRBD1; cdr3_length: 13; v_call: TRBV10-3; clone_size: -; j_call: TRBJ1-1; cdr3_nt: TGTGCCATCAGTCAGGGGGCCTGGACTGAAGCTTTCTTT; cdr3_aa: CAISQGAWTEAFF
d_call: TRBD2; cdr3_length: 15; v_call: TRBV5-1; clone_size: -; j_call: TRBJ2-7; cdr3_nt: TGCGCCAGCAGCTCGATTAGGCGGGGGGGCTACGAGCAGTACTTC; cdr3_aa: CASSSIRRGGYEQYF
d_call: TRBD1; cdr3_length: 13; v_call: TRBV9; clone_size: -; j_call: TRBJ1-2; cdr3_nt: TGTGCCAGCAGCGCCGTACAGGGGCCAGATCTCTACTTC; cdr3_aa: CASSAVQGPDLYF
d_call: TRBD1; cdr3_length: 15; v_call: TRBV5-1; clone_size: -; j_call: TRBJ2-2; cdr3_nt: TGCGCCAGCAGCGTTGGACAGGGGTCGGTCGGGGAGCTGTTTTTT; cdr3_aa: CASSVGQGSVGELFF
d_call: TRBD1; cdr3_length: 15; v_call: TRBV6-4; clone_size: -; j_call: TRBJ2-7; cdr3_nt: TGTGCCACCGCCGCGACAGGGGGCGAATTCCACGAGCAGTACTTC; cdr3_aa: CATAATGGEFHEQYF
d_call: TRBD2; cdr3_length: 15; v_call: TRBV4-2; clone_size: -; j_call: TRBJ2-2; cdr3_nt: TGTGCCAGCAGCCTGACTAGCGGGGCAACCGGGGAGCTGTTTTTT; cdr3_aa: CASSLTSGATGELFF
d_call: -; cdr3_length: 15; v_call: TRBV18; clone_size: -; j_call: TRBJ1-3; cdr3_nt: TGTGCCAGCTCACCAACTTTAGACTCTGGAAACACCATATATTTT; cdr3_aa: CASSPTLDSGNTIYF
d_call: -; cdr3_length: 13; v_call: TRBV19; clone_size: -; j_call: TRBJ1-5; cdr3_nt: TGTGCCAGTAGGAGGGTTTCGGATCAGCCCCAGCATTTT; cdr3_aa: CASRRVSDQPQHF
d_call: -; cdr3_length: 16; v_call: TRBV19; clone_size: -; j_call: TRBJ1-1; cdr3_nt: TGTGCCAGTAGTATCTCCCAGGGCCGAAGGAACACTGAAGCTTTCTTT; cdr3_aa: CASSISQGRRNTEAFF
d_call: TRBD1; cdr3_length: 16; v_call: TRBV5-4; clone_size: -; j_call: TRBJ1-4; cdr3_nt: TGTGCCAGCAGCTCCGGGACAGGGGTGGGGGATGAAAAACTGTTTTTT; cdr3_aa: CASSSGTGVGDEKLFF
d_call: -; cdr3_length: 15; v_call: TRBV19; clone_size: few; j_call: TRBJ1-5; cdr3_nt: TGTGCCAGTAGTATGCGGACAGACTTCAATCAGCCCCAGCATTTT; cdr3_aa: CASSMRTDFNQPQHF
d_call: -; cdr3_length: 15; v_call: TRBV21-1; clone_size: -; j_call: TRBJ2-7; cdr3_nt: TGTGCCAGCAGCAAGACAAGGAAGAACACCTACGAGCAGTACTTC; cdr3_aa: CASSKTRKNTYEQYF
d_call: TRBD1; cdr3_length: 14; v_call: TRBV28; clone_size: few; j_call: TRBJ1-5; cdr3_nt: TGTGCCAGCAGTCTCCTAGGGGGCTATCAGCCCCAGCATTTT; cdr3_aa: CASSLLGGYQPQHF
d_call: TRBD1; cdr3_length: 14; v_call: TRBV7-6; clone_size: -; j_call: TRBJ1-1; cdr3_nt: TGTGCCAGCAGCTTAGTGGGACAGGGGACTGAAGCTTTCTTT; cdr3_aa: CASSLVGQGTEAFF
d_call: -; cdr3_length: 14; v_call: TRBV6-5; clone_size: -; j_call: TRBJ2-7; cdr3_nt: TGTGCCAGCAACCAACAGGGAAGCTGGTACGAGCAGTACTTC; cdr3_aa: CASNQQGSWYEQYF
d_call: -; cdr3_length: 11; v_call: TRBV6-1; clone_size: -; j_call: TRBJ1-1; cdr3_nt: TGTGCCAGCAGTGAAGTTACTGGAGCTTTCTTT; cdr3_aa: CASSEVTGAFF
d_call: -; cdr3_length: 14; v_call: TRBV6-6; clone_size: -; j_call: TRBJ2-3; cdr3_nt: TGTGCCAGCAGTTACCCGGGGAGCACAGATACGCAGTATTTT; cdr3_aa: CASSYPGSTDTQYF
d_call: -; cdr3_length: 11; v_call: TRBV28; clone_size: -; j_call: TRBJ2-7; cdr3_nt: TGTGCCAGCAGGTTTCTTTACGAGCAGTACTTC; cdr3_aa: CASRFLYEQYF
d_call: -; cdr3_length: 14; v_call: TRBV6-6; clone_size: -; j_call: TRBJ2-1; cdr3_nt: TGTGCCAGCACCGTCAGTGCCCCCTACAATGAGCAGTTCTTC; cdr3_aa: CASTVSAPYNEQFF
d_call: -; cdr3_length: 14; v_call: TRBV5-4; clone_size: -; j_call: TRBJ2-7; cdr3_nt: TGCGCCAGCAGCCAAGCGGAGGGCACCTACGAGCAGTACTTC; cdr3_aa: CASSQAEGTYEQYF
d_call: TRBD2; cdr3_length: 17; v_call: TRBV5-5; clone_size: -; j_call: TRBJ2-7; cdr3_nt: TGTGCCAGCAGCTGGCTAGCGGGGGGTATGAGCTCCTACGAGCAGTACTTC; cdr3_aa: CASSWLAGGMSSYEQYF
d_call: -; cdr3_length: 13; v_call: TRBV7-3; clone_size: -; j_call: TRBJ2-2; cdr3_nt: TGTGCCAGCAGCTTAAGCCTAACCGGGGAGCTGTTTTTT; cdr3_aa: CASSLSLTGELFF
d_call: TRBD1; cdr3_length: 15; v_call: TRBV5-1; clone_size: -; j_call: TRBJ2-7; cdr3_nt: TGCGCCAGCAGCTTGCAAGGGACAGGGGAGTACGAGCAGTACTTC; cdr3_aa: CASSLQGTGEYEQYF
d_call: -; cdr3_length: 15; v_call: TRBV28; clone_size: few; j_call: TRBJ1-5; cdr3_nt: TGTGCCAGCAGGACAGGAGACATTAGCAATCAGCCCCAGCATTTT; cdr3_aa: CASRTGDISNQPQHF
d_call: TRBD1; cdr3_length: 15; v_call: TRBV9; clone_size: -; j_call: TRBJ2-7; cdr3_nt: TGTGCCAGCAGCGTAGGGACAGGGGCGTCCTACGAGCAGTACTTC; cdr3_aa: CASSVGTGASYEQYF
d_call: TRBD1; cdr3_length: 13; v_call: TRBV6-4; clone_size: -; j_call: TRBJ1-2; cdr3_nt: TGTGCCAGCAGAAGGACAGGGGACTATGGCTACACCTTC; cdr3_aa: CASRRTGDYGYTF
d_call: TRBD1; cdr3_length: 14; v_call: TRBV6-5; clone_size: -; j_call: TRBJ1-6; cdr3_nt: TGTGCCAGCAGTTATCGACAGGGGAATTCACCCCTCCACTTT; cdr3_aa: CASSYRQGNSPLHF
d_call: -; cdr3_length: 13; v_call: TRBV6-1; clone_size: -; j_call: TRBJ1-5; cdr3_nt: TGTGCCAGCTCGACAGGTTTTGATAAGCCCCAGCATTTT; cdr3_aa: CASSTGFDKPQHF
d_call: TRBD2; cdr3_length: 16; v_call: TRBV4-2; clone_size: medium-sized; j_call: TRBJ2-3; cdr3_nt: TGTGCCAGCAGCCAAGATCCTGCGGGGGGGATAGATACGCAGTATTTT; cdr3_aa: CASSQDPAGGIDTQYF
d_call: TRBD2; cdr3_length: 15; v_call: TRBV11-2; clone_size: -; j_call: TRBJ2-5; cdr3_nt: TGTGCCAGCAGCTATAGCGGGGGGGCGTGGGAGACCCAGTACTTC; cdr3_aa: CASSYSGGAWETQYF
d_call: TRBD1; cdr3_length: 16; v_call: TRBV4-1; clone_size: -; j_call: TRBJ1-1; cdr3_nt: TGCGCCAGCAGCCAAGGAGGAAACAGGGGGAGAACTGAAGCTTTCTTT; cdr3_aa: CASSQGGNRGRTEAFF
d_call: -; cdr3_length: 16; v_call: TRBV6-6; clone_size: once; j_call: TRBJ2-7; cdr3_nt: TGTGCCAGCAGTTCTCGACATGAGGGTACTACCTACGAGCAGTACTTC; cdr3_aa: CASSSRHEGTTYEQYF
d_call: -; cdr3_length: 15; v_call: TRBV18; clone_size: few; j_call: TRBJ1-6; cdr3_nt: TGTGCCAGCTCACCACGGGCGGGGATTAATTCACCCCTCCACTTT; cdr3_aa: CASSPRAGINSPLHF
d_call: -; cdr3_length: 13; v_call: TRBV25-1; clone_size: -; j_call: TRBJ1-1; cdr3_nt: TGTGCCAGCAGCTTAGAGGTGAACACTGAAGCTTTCTTT; cdr3_aa: CASSLEVNTEAFF
d_call: TRBD1; cdr3_length: 16; v_call: TRBV19; clone_size: -; j_call: TRBJ2-6; cdr3_nt: TGTGCCAGTAGTACCCGGACAGGGTCTGGGGCCAACGTCCTGACTTTC; cdr3_aa: CASSTRTGSGANVLTF
d_call: -; cdr3_length: 13; v_call: TRBV19; clone_size: -; j_call: TRBJ1-3; cdr3_nt: TGTGCCAGTAGGACGGAGGGTGGAAACACCATATATTTT; cdr3_aa: CASRTEGGNTIYF
d_call: TRBD1; cdr3_length: 15; v_call: TRBV7-2; clone_size: few; j_call: TRBJ1-5; cdr3_nt: TGTGCCAGCAGCTTAGTTATAGGGGGCCAACAGCCCCAGCATTTT; cdr3_aa: CASSLVIGGQQPQHF
d_call: -; cdr3_length: 15; v_call: TRBV4-3; clone_size: -; j_call: TRBJ2-2; cdr3_nt: TGCGCCAGCAGCCAAGCAAACGGTCCGACCGGGGAGCTGTTTTTT; cdr3_aa: CASSQANGPTGELFF